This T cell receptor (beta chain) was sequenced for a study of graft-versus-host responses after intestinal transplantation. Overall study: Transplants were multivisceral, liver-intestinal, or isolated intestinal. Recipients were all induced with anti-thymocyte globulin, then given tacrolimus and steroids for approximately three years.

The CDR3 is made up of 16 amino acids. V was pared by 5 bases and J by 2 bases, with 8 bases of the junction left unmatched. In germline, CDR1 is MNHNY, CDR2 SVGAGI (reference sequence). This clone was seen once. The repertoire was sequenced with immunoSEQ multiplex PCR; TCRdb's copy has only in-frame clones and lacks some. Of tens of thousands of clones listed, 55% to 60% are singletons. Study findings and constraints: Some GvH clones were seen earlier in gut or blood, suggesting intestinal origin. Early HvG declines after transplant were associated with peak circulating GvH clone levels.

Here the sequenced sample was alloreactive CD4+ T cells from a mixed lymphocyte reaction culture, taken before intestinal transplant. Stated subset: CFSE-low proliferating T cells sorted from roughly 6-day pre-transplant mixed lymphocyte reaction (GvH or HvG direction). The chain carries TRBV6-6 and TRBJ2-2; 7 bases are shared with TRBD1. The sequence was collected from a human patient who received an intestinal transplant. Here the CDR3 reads CASSPQGRGNTGELFF. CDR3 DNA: TGTGCCAGCAGTCCACAGGGGAGAGGCAACACCGGGGAGCTGTTTTTT.